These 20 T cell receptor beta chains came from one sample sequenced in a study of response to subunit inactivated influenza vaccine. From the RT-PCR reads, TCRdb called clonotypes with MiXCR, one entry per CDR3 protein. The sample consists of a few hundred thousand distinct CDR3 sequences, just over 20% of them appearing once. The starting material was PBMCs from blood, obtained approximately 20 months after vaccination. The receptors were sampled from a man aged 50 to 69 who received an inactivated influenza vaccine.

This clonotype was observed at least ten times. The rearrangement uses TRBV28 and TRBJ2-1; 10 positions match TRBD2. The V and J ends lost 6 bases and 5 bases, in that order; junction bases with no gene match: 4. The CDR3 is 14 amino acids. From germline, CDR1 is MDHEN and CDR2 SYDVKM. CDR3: CASRWTSGDNEQFF. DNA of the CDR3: TGTGCCAGCAGGTGGACTAGCGGTGACAATGAGCAGTTCTTC.

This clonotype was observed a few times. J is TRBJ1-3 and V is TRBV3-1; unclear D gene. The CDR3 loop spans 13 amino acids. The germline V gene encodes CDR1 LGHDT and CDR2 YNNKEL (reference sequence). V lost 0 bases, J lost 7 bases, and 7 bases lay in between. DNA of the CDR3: TGTGCCAGCAGCCAAGATCTGAAGAACACCATATATTTT. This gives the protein CASSQDLKNTIYF.

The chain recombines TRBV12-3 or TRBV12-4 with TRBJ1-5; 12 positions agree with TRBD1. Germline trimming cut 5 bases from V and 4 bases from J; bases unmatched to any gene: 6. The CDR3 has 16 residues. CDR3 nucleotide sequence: TGTGCCAGCAGTCTAGGGACAGGGGGCCGTAATCAGCCCCAGCATTTT. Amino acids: CASSLGTGGRNQPQHF.

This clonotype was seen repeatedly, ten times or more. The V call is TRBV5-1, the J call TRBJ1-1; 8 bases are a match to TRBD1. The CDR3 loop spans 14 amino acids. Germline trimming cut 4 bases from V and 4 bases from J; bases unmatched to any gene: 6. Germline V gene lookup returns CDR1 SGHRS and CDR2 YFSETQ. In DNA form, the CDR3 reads TGCGCCAGCAGCGTTCCAGGGGGCGGCACTGAAGCTTTCTTT. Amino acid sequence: CASSVPGGGTEAFF.

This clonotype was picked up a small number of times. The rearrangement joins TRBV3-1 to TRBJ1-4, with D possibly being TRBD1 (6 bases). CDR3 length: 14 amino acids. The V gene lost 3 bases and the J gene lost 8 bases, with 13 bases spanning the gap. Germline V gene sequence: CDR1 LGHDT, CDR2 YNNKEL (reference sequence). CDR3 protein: CASSHGQIKEKLFF. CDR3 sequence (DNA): TGTGCCAGCAGCCACGGACAGATTAAGGAAAAACTGTTTTTT.

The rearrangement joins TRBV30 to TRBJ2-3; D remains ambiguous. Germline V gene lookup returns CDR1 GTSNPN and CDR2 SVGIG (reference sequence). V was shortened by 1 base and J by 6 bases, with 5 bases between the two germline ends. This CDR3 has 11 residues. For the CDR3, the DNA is TGTGCCTGGAGTGAGATTGATACGCAGTATTTT. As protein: CAWSEIDTQYF.

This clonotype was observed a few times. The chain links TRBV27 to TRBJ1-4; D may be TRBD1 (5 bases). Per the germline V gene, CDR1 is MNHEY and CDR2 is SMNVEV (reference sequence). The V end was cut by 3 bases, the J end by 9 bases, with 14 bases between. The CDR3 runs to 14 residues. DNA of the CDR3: TGTGCCAGCAGTTTTGTCGGGACCCCGAAAAAACTGTTTTTT. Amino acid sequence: CASSFVGTPKKLFF.

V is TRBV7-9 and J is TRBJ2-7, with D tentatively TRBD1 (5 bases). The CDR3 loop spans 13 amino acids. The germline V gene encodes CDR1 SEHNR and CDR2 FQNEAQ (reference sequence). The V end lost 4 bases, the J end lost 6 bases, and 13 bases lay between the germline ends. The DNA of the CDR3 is TGTGCCAGCAGCTCGCCAAGGGGTGGCGAGCAGTACTTC. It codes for CASSSPRGGEQYF.

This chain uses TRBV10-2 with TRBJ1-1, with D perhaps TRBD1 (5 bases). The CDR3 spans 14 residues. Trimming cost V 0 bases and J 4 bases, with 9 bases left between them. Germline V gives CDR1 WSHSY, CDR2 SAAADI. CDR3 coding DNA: TGCGCCAGCAGTGAGTCGGAGGGACGCACTGAAGCTTTCTTT. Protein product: CASSESEGRTEAFF.

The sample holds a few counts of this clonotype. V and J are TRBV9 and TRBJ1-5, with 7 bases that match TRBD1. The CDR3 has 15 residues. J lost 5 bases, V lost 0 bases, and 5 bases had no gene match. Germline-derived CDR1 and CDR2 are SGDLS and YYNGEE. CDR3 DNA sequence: TGTGCCAGCAGCGTAGGAGGACAGGACTATCAGCCCCAGCATTTT. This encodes CASSVGGQDYQPQHF. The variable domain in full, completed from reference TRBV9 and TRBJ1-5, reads DSGVTQTPKHLITATGQRVTLRCSPRSGDLSVYWYQQSLDQGLQFLIQYYNGEERAKGNILERFSAQQFPDLHSELNLSSLELGDSALYFCASSVGGQDYQPQHFGDGTRLSIL.

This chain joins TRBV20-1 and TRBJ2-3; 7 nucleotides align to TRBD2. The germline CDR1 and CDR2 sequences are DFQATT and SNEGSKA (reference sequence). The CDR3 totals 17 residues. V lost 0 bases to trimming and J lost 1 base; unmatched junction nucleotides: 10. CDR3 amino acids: CSARDLIGRGGTDTQYF. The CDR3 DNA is TGCAGTGCTAGAGATCTAATAGGGAGGGGAGGCACAGATACGCAGTATTTT.

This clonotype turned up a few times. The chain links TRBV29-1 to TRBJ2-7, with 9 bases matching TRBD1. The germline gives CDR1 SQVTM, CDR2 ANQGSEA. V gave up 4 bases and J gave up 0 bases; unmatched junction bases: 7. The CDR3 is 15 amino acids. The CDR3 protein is CSVATGTGSSYEQYF. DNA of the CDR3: TGCAGCGTTGCGACGGGGACAGGGAGCTCCTACGAGCAGTACTTC.

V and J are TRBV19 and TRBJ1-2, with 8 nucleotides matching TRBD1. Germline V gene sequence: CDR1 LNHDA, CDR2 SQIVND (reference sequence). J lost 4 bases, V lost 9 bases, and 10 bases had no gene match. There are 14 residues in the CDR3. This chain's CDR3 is CASRTGWGFYGYTF. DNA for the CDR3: TGTGCCAGCCGGACAGGGTGGGGCTTCTATGGCTACACCTTC.

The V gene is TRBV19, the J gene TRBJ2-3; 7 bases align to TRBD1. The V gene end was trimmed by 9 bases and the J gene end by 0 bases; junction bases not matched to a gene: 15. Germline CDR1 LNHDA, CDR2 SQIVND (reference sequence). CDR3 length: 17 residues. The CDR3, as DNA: TGTGCCAGGACTCTCGCAGGGACAGTGAATAGCACAGATACGCAGTATTTT. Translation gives CARTLAGTVNSTDTQYF.

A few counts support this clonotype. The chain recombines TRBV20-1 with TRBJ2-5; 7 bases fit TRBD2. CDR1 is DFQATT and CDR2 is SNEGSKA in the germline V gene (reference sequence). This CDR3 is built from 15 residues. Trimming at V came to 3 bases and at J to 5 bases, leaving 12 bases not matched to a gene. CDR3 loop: CSASVGGSRPETQYF. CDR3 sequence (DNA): TGCAGTGCTAGCGTTGGCGGGAGCCGCCCGGAGACCCAGTACTTC.

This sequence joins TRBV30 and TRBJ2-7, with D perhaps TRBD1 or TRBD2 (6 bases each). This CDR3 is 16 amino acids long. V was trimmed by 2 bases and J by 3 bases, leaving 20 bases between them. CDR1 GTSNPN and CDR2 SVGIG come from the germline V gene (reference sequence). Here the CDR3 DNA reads TGTGCCTGGAGTTGGGGGGCAGGTAACGGCCTCTACGAGCAGTACTTC. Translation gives CAWSWGAGNGLYEQYF.

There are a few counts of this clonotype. The DNA for the CDR3 is TGTGCCAGCTCGAGGGGCTACAGGGGGCGGGATGAAAAACTGTTTTTT. Its protein is CASSRGYRGRDEKLFF. The chain uses TRBV27 and TRBJ1-4, with 9 bases matching TRBD1. The V and J ends lost 8 bases and 6 bases, in that order; junction bases with no gene match: 13. The CDR3 is 16 amino acids. Germline V CDR1 and CDR2: MNHEY, SMNVEV (reference sequence).

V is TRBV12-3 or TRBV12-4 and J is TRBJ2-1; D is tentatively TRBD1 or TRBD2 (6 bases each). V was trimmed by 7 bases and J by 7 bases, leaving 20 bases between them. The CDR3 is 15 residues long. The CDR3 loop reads CASTQKEGVKNEQFF. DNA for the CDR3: TGTGCCAGCACCCAAAAGGAGGGGGTGAAGAATGAGCAGTTCTTC.

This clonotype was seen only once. Here the CDR3 reads CASSAMVGNQETQYF. The CDR3, as DNA: TGTGCCAGCAGCGCCATGGTTGGCAACCAAGAGACCCAGTACTTC. The chain recombines TRBV5-6 with TRBJ2-5; D is undetermined. Trimming cost V 4 bases and J 0 bases, with 13 bases left between them. The germline CDR1 and CDR2 sequences are SGHDT and YYEEEE. CDR3 length equals 15 residues. Using reference TRBV5-6 and TRBJ2-5 for the parts outside the CDR3, the full variable domain is DAGVTQSPTHLIKTRGQQVTLRCSPKSGHDTVSWYQQALGQGPQFIFQYYEEEERQRGNFPDRFSGHQFPNYSSELNVNALLLGDSALYLCASSAMVGNQETQYFGPGTRLLVL.

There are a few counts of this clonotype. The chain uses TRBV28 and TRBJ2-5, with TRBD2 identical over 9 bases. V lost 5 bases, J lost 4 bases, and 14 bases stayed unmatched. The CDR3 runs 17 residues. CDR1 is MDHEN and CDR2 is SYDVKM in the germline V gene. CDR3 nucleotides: TGTGCCAGCAGTCGACTGGTAATAGCGGGAGTCGGAGAGACCCAGTACTTC. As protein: CASSRLVIAGVGETQYF. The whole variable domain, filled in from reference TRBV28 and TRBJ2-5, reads DVKVTQSSRYLVKRTGEKVFLECVQDMDHENMFWYRQDPGLGLRLIYFSYDVKMKEKGDIPEGYSVSREKKERFSLILESASTNQTSMYLCASSRLVIAGVGETQYFGPGTRLLVL.